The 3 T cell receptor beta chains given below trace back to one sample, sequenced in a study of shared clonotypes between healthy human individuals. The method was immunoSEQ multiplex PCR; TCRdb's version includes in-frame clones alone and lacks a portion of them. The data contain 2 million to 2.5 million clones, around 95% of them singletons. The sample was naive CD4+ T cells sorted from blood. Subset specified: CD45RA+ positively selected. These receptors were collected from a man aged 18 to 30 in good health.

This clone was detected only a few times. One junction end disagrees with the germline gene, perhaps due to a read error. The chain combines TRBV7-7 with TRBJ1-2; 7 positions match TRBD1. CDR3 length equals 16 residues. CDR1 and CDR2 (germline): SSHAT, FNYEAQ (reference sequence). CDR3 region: CASSSLLGQITYGYTF. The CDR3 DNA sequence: TGTGCTAGCAGCTCGTTGCTGGGACAGATAACCTATGGCTACACCTTC.

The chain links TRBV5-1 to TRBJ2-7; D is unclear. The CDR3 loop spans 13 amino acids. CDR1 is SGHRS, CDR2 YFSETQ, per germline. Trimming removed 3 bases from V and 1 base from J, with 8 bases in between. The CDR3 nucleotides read TGCGCCAGCAGCTCGGCAGTGTCCTACGAGCAGTACTTC. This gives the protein CASSSAVSYEQYF.

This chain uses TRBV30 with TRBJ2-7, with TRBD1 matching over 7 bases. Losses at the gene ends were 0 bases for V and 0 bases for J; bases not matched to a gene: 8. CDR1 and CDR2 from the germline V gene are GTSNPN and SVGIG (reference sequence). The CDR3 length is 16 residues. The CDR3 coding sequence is TGTGCCTGGAGTGTAAAAGACAGGGCCAGCTCCTACGAGCAGTACTTC. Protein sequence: CAWSVKDRASSYEQYF.